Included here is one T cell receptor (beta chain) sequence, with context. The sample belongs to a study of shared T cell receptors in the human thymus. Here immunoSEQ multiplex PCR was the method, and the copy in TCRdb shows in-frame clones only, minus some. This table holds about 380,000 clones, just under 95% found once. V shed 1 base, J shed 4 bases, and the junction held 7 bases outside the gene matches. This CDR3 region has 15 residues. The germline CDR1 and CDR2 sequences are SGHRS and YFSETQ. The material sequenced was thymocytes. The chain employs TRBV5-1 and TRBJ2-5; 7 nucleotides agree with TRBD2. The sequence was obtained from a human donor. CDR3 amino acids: CASSLIGLGGETQYF. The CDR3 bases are TGCGCCAGCAGCTTGATAGGACTAGGTGGAGAGACCCAGTACTTC.